The present T cell receptor beta chain was sequenced within a study of shared clonotypes between healthy human individuals. Study background: Samples came from a couple of female and a few male donors aged 18 to 49.

Study results and limitations: Even with large depth, rarefaction showed that sorted-subset sequencing was incomplete. When compared with the clonotypes that were shared by all four sorted-subset donors, the non-shared clonotypes turned out to have lower generation probabilities.

As concerns this clone: The antigen remains undetermined.

In the original processing: Without quality scores, immunoSEQ junctional reads could not be filtered like full-length reads. Measured with immunoSEQ multiplex PCR; TCRdb has only the in-frame clones, and not every one. V, J and clone size reflect that table, while D and trimming were determined from the DNA. The sample comprises 950,000 to 1,100,000 clones, roughly 80% of which are singletons, and about 1.5% rests with the top ten. Trimming took 4 bases from V and 8 from J, leaving 13 bases between them. This CDR3 has 13 residues. Per the germline V gene, CDR1 is MNHNS and CDR2 is SASEGT. The sample comprised memory CD4+ T cells sorted from blood. The subset denotes: CD45RA-negative fraction. The V call is TRBV6-1, the J call TRBJ2-3, with D possibly being TRBD1 or TRBD2 (6 bases each). The source of this sequence is a man younger than 30 in good health. The CDR3 loop reads CASSGGEGGTQYF. For the CDR3, the DNA is TGTGCCAGCAGTGGCGGGGAAGGGGGTACGCAGTATTTT.